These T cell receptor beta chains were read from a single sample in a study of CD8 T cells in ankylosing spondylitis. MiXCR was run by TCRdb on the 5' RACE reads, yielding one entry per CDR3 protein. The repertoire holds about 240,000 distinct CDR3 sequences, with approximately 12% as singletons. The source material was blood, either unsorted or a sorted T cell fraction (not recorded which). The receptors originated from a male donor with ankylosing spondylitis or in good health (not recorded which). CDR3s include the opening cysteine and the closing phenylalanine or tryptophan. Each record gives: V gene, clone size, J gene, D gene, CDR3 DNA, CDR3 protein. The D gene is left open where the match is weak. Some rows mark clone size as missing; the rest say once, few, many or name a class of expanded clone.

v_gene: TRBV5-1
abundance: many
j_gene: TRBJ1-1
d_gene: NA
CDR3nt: TGCGCCAGCAGCTCCTGGACCAGGGTTGCCGGCACTGAAGCTTTCTTT
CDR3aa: CASSSWTRVAGTEAFF

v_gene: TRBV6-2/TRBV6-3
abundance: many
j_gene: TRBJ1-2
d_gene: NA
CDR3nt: TGTGCCAGCAGTTACTCGATCAGGGGCCCGACTAACTATGGCTACACCTTC
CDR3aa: CASSYSIRGPTNYGYTF

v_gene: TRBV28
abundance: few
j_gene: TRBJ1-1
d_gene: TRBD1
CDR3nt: TGTGCCAGCAGTTGGGGGACAGCTGAAGCTTTCTTT
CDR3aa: CASSWGTAEAFF

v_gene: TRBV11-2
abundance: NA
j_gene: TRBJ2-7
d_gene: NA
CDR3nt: TGTGCCAGCACAAGGGGTACAGGGTTACCCTACGAGCAGTACTTC
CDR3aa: CASTRGTGLPYEQYF

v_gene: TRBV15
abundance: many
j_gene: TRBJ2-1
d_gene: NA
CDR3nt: TGTGCCACCAGCAGAGAAACCGATCGGAATGAGCAGTTCTTC
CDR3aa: CATSRETDRNEQFF

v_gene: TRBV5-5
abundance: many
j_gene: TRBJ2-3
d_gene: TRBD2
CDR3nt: TGTGCCAGCAGTCCCGGACTAGCGGGGATCAGGTCAGCAAACCGGCAGTATTTT
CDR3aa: CASSPGLAGIRSANRQYF

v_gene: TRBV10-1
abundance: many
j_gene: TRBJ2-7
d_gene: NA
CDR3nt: TGCGCCAGCAGCGTGGACTGGTTGGGCGAGCAGTACTTC
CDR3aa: CASSVDWLGEQYF

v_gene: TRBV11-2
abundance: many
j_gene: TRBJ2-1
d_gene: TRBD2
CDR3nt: TGTGCCAGCAGCTTAGGTAGCGGGGGGGTACTCGGTTACAATGAGCAGTTCTTC
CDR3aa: CASSLGSGGVLGYNEQFF

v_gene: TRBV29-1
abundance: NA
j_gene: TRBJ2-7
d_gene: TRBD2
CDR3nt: TGCAGCGTTGCCGCTAGCGGGAGGGGAGGTGAGCAGTACTTC
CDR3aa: CSVAASGRGGEQYF

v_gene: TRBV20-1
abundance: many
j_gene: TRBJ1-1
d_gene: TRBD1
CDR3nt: TGCAGTGCTAGGGGACAGATGAACACTGAAGCTTTCTTT
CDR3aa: CSARGQMNTEAFF

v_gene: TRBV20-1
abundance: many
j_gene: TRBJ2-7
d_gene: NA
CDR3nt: TGCAGTGCTAGAGATCTGGGTTTGGGCTCCTACGAGCAGTACTTC
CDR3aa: CSARDLGLGSYEQYF

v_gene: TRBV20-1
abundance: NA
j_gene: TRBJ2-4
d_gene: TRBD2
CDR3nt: TGCAGTGCTACCGGGCGGGGGGGAATCAAAAACATTCAGTACTTC
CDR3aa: CSATGRGGIKNIQYF

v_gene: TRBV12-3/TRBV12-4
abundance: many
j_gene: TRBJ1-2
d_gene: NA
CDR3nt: TGTGCCAGCAACTCTCGGATGGATGACTATGGCTACACCTTC
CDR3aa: CASNSRMDDYGYTF

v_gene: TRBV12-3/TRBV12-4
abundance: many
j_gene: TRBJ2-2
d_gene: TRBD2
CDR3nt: TGTGCCAGCAACAATAGCCCAGCGGGAGAGGCCGGGGAGCTGTTTTTT
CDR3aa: CASNNSPAGEAGELFF

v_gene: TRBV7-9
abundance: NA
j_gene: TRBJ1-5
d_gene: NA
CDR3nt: TGTGCCAGCAGCTTAGGGGCGGGGGTTAGGCATTTT
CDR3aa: CASSLGAGVRHF

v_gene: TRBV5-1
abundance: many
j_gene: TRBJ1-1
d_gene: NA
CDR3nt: TGCGCCAGCAGCCTTACGCCGGGGGCTGAAGCTTTCTTT
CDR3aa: CASSLTPGAEAFF

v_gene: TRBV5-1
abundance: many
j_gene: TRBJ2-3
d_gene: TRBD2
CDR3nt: TGCGCCAGCAGAACTAGCGGGGCTTTCACAGATACGCAGTATTTT
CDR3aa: CASRTSGAFTDTQYF

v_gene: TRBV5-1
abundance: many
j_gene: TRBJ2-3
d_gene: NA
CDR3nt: TGCGCCAGCTCAGCTCCTGGCACAGATACGCAGTATTTT
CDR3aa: CASSAPGTDTQYF

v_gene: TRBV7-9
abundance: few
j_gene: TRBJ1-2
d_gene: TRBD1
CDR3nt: TGTGCCAGCAGCGAGCGACAGGGACACTATGGCTACACCTTC
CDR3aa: CASSERQGHYGYTF

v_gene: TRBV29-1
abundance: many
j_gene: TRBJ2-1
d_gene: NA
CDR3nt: TGCAGCGTTGAAAGGACGCCCGCGGCCTACAATGAGCAGTTCTTC
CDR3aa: CSVERTPAAYNEQFF

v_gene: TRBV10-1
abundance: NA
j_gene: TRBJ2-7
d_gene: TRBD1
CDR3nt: TGCGCCAGCAGTGCTGGACAGGGGTCCTACGAGCAGTACTTC
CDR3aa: CASSAGQGSYEQYF

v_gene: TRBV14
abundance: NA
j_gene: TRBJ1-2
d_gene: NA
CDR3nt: TGTGCCAGCAGCCCCTTCCAGGGAGGAGGTGTTGGCTACACCTTC
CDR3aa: CASSPFQGGGVGYTF

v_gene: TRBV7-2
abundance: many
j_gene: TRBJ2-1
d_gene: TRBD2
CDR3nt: TGTGCCAGCAGCTTTCCTCGACTAGCGGGGGGGTACAATGAGCAGTTCTTC
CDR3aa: CASSFPRLAGGYNEQFF

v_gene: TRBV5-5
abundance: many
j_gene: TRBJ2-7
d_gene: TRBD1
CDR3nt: TGTGCCAGCAGCCTCATCTCCGGGACAGATCTCTACGAGCAGTACTTC
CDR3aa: CASSLISGTDLYEQYF

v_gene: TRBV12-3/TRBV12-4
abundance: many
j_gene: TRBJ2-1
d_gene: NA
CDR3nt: TGTGCCAGCAGCCCCGGGCCGGGGGTCTACAATGAGCAGTTCTTC
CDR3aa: CASSPGPGVYNEQFF

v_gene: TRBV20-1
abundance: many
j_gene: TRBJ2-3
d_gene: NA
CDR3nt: TGCAGTGCTAGCACAGTAGGGGATACGCAGTATTTT
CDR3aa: CSASTVGDTQYF

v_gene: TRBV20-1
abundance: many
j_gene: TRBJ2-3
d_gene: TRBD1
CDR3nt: TGCAGTGCCGACAGGGGTGGCACAGATACGCAGTATTTT
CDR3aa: CSADRGGTDTQYF

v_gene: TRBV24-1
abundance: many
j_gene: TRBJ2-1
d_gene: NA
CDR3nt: TGTGCCACCAGTGGAGAAGGGGCGGACTACAATGAGCAGTTCTTC
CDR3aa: CATSGEGADYNEQFF

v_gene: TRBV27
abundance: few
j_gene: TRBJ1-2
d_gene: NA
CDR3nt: TGTGCCAGCAGTCCCCCGGGGTCGGACTATGGCTACACCTTC
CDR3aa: CASSPPGSDYGYTF

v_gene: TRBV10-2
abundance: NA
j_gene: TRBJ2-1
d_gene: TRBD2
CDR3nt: TGCGCCAGCAGGCTAGCGGGAACCTACAATGAGCAGTTCTTC
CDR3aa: CASRLAGTYNEQFF

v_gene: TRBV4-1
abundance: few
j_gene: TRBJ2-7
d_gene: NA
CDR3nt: TGCGCCAGCAGCCAAGATGGCTCTAGGCAGGGCCTACGAGGGCAGTACTTC
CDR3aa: CASSQDGSRQGLRGQYF

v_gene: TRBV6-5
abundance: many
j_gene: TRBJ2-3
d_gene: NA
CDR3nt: TGTGCCAGCAGTTACGTCCGGGGAACCACAGATACGCAGTATTTT
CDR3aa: CASSYVRGTTDTQYF

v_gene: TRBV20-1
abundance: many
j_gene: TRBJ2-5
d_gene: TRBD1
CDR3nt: TGCAGTGCTCGGACAGGGGGGTCAACCCAGTACTTC
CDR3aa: CSARTGGSTQYF

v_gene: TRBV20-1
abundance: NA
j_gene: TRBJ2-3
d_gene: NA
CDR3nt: TGCAGTGCTAGCCCTGGGGACAACACAGATACGCAGTATTTT
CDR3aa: CSASPGDNTDTQYF

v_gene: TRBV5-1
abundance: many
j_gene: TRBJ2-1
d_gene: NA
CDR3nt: TGCGCCAGCAGCTTGGCACCGAGCTCCTACAATGAGCAGTTCTTC
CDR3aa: CASSLAPSSYNEQFF

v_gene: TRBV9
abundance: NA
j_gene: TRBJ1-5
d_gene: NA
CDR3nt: TGTGCCAGCAGCGTCAATACAGGGCTCAATCAGCCCCAGCATTTT
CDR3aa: CASSVNTGLNQPQHF

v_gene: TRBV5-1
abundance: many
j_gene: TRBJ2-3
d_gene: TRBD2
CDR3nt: TGCGCCAGCAGCCTTTACCTAGCGGGAGCTTCAGATACGCAGTATTTT
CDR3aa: CASSLYLAGASDTQYF

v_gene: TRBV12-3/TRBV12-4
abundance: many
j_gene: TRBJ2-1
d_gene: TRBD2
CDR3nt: TGTGCCAGCAGAGCGGGGTCCTACAATGAGCAGTTCTTC
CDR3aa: CASRAGSYNEQFF

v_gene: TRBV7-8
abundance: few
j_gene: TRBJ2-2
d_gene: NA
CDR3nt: TGTGCCAGCAGCTTAGCGCGATTCGGGGGTATCACCGGGGAGCTGTTTTTT
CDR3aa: CASSLARFGGITGELFF

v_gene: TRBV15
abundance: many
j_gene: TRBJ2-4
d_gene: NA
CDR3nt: TGTGCCACCAGCAGAGATGGGGAGTCTAGGGCCAAAAACATTCAGTACTTC
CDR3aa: CATSRDGESRAKNIQYF